The T cell receptor beta chain described here comes from a study of T-cell memory formation after mild COVID-19. Study-level findings and limits: Contracting clones from day 15 to 85 showed balanced CD4/CD8; later expanders favored CD4+.

Looked up from germline, CDR1 is MGHRA and CDR2 is YSYEKL. Trimming removed 1 base from V and 8 bases from J, with 12 bases in between. CDR3 length: 15 residues. MiXCR, run by TCRdb on the 5' RACE reads, gives a single entry per CDR3 protein. The sample contains approximately 290,000 distinct CDR3 sequences, 8.2% of which appear only once. This clonotype occurred a few times. As yet, its antigen is unknown. The sequence derives from a man aged 18 to 30 who had mild COVID-19 (a few samples of this study predate the infection). Cell type and time point are not known. Sequenced: PBMCs or a T cell subset sorted from them (not recorded which). The rearrangement links TRBV4-1 to TRBJ1-6; D is possibly TRBD1 (5 bases). The CDR3 is CASSQGGPPDSPLHF. The CDR3 bases are TGCGCCAGCAGCCAAGGGGGACCTCCGGATTCACCCCTCCACTTT.